Following are 19 T cell receptor beta chains from one sample sequenced in a study of blood T cell repertoires in COVID-19. Profiled with immunoSEQ multiplex PCR; TCRdb holds only in-frame clones, not every one. The repertoire includes approximately 250,000 clones, roughly 82% of them detected once, and 5.5% to 6.5% sits in the top ten. The sample taken for sequencing was peripheral blood. The receptors derive from a woman over 75 with COVID-19, enrolled during active disease.

The sample holds one count of this clone. V gene TRBV3-1 (or the pseudogene TRBV3-2) combines with J gene TRBJ1-6; the D gene is possibly TRBD1 (5 bases). With 1 base removed from V and 9 bases from J, the gap between germline ends came to 13 bases. This CDR3 spans 15 amino acids. Germline assignment: CDR1 LGHDT and CDR2 YNNKEL (reference sequence). The CDR3 bases are TGTGCCAGCAGCCAAGCTGCAGGGTGGGCTTCACCCCTCCACTTT. Amino acids: CASSQAAGWASPLHF.

The chain uses TRBV21-1 and TRBJ2-5; the D call TRBD2 from the table was never checked on the DNA. TRBV21-1 represents a pseudogene. This CDR3 is 16 amino acids long. The CDR3 nucleotides are TGTGCCAGCAGCAAAGCGGGGGGGGCACGTCAAGAGACCCAGTACTTC. It is translated as CASSKAGGARQETQYF.

This chain joins TRBV7-9 and TRBJ1-2; 9 nucleotides match TRBD1. Germline V gives CDR1 SEHNR, CDR2 FQNEAQ (reference sequence). V was pared by 1 base and J by 8 bases, with 8 bases of the junction left unmatched. The CDR3 runs to 15 residues. The CDR3: CASSLVPGDRDGYTF. In DNA form, the CDR3 reads TGTGCCAGCAGCTTAGTTCCTGGGGACAGGGACGGCTACACCTTC.

In this sample, this clone turned up a few times. The chain carries TRBV19 and TRBJ1-2, with D uncertain. Trimming took 6 bases from V and 3 from J, leaving 8 bases between them. Germline loops: CDR1 LNHDA, CDR2 SQIVND (reference sequence). The CDR3 contains 12 residues. The CDR3 DNA reads as TGTGCCAGTAGGGCCCTGGACTATGGCTACACCTTC. It yields the protein CASRALDYGYTF.

This sequence joins TRBV28 and TRBJ2-7; maybe TRBD1 (6 bases). CDR1 and CDR2 from the germline V gene are MDHEN and SYDVKM. The CDR3 is made up of 13 amino acids. Trimming left V 5 bases short and J 5 bases short, with 13 bases between. In DNA, the CDR3 is TGTGCCAGCAGTGAGACAGGAGCCCACGAGCAGTACGTC. Translation gives CASSETGAHEQYV.

The CDR3 DNA is TGCGCCAGCAGCTTGCGGGACTACGAGCAGTACTTC. It yields the protein CASSLRDYEQYF. The chain has TRBV5-1 and TRBJ2-7; weak D call: TRBD2 (5 bases). CDR3 length equals 12 residues. Trimming took off 1 base at V and 3 bases at J, with 5 bases between the two ends. Looked up from germline, CDR1 is SGHRS and CDR2 is YFSETQ.

The V gene is TRBV29-1, the J gene TRBJ1-2, with 7 positions matching TRBD1. The J segment lost 8 bases and the V segment lost 7 bases, leaving 7 bases of the junction unmatched. The length of the CDR3 is 11 residues. The V gene's germline CDR1 is SQVTM and CDR2 ANQGSEA. In DNA form, the CDR3 reads TGCAGCGCCCCGACAGGGAGGGGCTACACCTTC. This encodes CSAPTGRGYTF.

The V gene is TRBV14, the J gene TRBJ1-5; TRBD1 matches at 9 bases. J was trimmed by 5 bases and V by 3 bases; bases with no gene match: 11. Germline CDR1 is SGHDN and CDR2 is FVKESK. This CDR3 contains 17 residues. CDR3 region: CASSQPGGDREYQPQHF. The CDR3 region has the DNA TGTGCCAGCAGCCAGCCTGGGGGGGACAGGGAATATCAGCCCCAGCATTTT.

The sample holds one count of this clone. CDR3 sequence reads: CASTIGRGGSEGGELFF. For the CDR3, the DNA is TGTGCCAGCACCATAGGACGGGGGGGCTCGGAAGGCGGGGAGCTGTTTTTT. The rearrangement joins TRBV9 to TRBJ2-2; TRBD2 matches 8 bases. The CDR3 consists of 17 residues. J lost 7 bases, V lost 6 bases, and 17 bases had no gene match. Germline-derived CDR1 and CDR2 are SGDLS and YYNGEE.

In its sample, this clone was seen a few times. The J gene is TRBJ1-5, the V gene TRBV11-2, with D possibly TRBD1 on 6 matching bases. Per the germline V gene, CDR1 is SGHAT and CDR2 is FQNNGV. V was cut by 4 bases and J by 3 bases, with 10 bases left in between. The CDR3 runs to 14 residues. CDR3 residues: CASSSQGYNQPQHF. CDR3 nucleotide sequence: TGTGCCAGCAGCTCACAGGGTTACAATCAGCCCCAGCATTTT.

This rearrangement joins TRBV12-3 or TRBV12-4 to TRBJ2-7; D gene uncertain. V dropped 6 bases and J dropped 3 bases, with 9 bases sitting between them. The CDR3 loop spans 12 amino acids. The CDR3 is CASSDAFYEQYF. The CDR3 DNA sequence: TGTGCCAGCAGCGATGCGTTCTACGAGCAGTACTTC.

This clone occurred a few times. This chain connects TRBV11-2 to TRBJ1-1; D perhaps matches TRBD1 (6 bases). V shed 4 bases and J shed 3 bases, with 12 bases lying between them. Germline-derived CDR1 and CDR2 are SGHAT and FQNNGV. The CDR3 runs to 14 residues. The CDR3 region is CASSSRYRDTEAFF. The CDR3 region has the DNA TGTGCCAGCAGCTCAAGATACAGGGACACTGAAGCTTTCTTT.

In this sample, this clone turned up a few times. V and J are TRBV7-2 and TRBJ2-1, with D possibly TRBD2 on 6 matching bases. Per the germline V gene, CDR1 is SGHTA and CDR2 is FQGNSA. Trimming removed 5 bases at V and 1 base at J, with 12 bases between. CDR3 length: 15 residues. The CDR3: CASSQTSTSYNEQFF. CDR3 in DNA: TGTGCCAGCAGCCAGACTAGTACATCCTACAATGAGCAGTTCTTC.

The rearrangement joins TRBV5-4 to TRBJ1-5, with 11 positions matching TRBD1. The CDR3 is 16 amino acids. V trimming: 0 bases; J trimming: 1 base; junction bases outside the gene matches: 0. From germline, CDR1 is SGHNT and CDR2 YYREEE (reference sequence). This chain's CDR3 is CASSLGTGGSNQPQHF. CDR3 in DNA: TGTGCCAGCAGCTTGGGGACAGGGGGCAGCAATCAGCCCCAGCATTTT.

Written as DNA, the CDR3 is TGTGCCAGCAGGGAAAGGACAGCGAGTGAAGCTTTCTTT. This sequence encodes CASRERTASEAFF. The chain carries TRBV28 and TRBJ1-1, with D perhaps matching TRBD1 (6 bases). CDR3 length equals 13 residues. The ends were cut back, 6 bases at V and 7 bases at J, with 15 bases in the middle. Per germline, CDR1 MDHEN and CDR2 SYDVKM.

The chain recombines TRBV11-2 with TRBJ1-4; 10 positions match TRBD1. Germline values: CDR1 SGHAT, CDR2 FQNNGV. V was pared by 6 bases and J by 7 bases, with 8 bases of the junction left unmatched. The CDR3 spans 15 residues. For the CDR3, the DNA is TGTGCCAGCAGTCGGGACAGGGGTCGGGTTGAAAAACTGTTTTTT. This gives the protein CASSRDRGRVEKLFF.

This chain connects TRBV5-1 to TRBJ2-3; the D gene is possibly TRBD1 (7 bases). Germline V gene lookup returns CDR1 SGHRS and CDR2 YFSETQ. CDR3 size: 14 residues. Trimming took 8 bases from V and 2 from J, leaving 15 bases between them. CDR3 DNA sequence: TGCGCCAGTGCCGGAGGGGGCCCCACAGATACGCAGTATTTT. This sequence encodes CASAGGGPTDTQYF.

This clone was counted a single time. The J gene is TRBJ2-7, the V gene TRBV30; a weak D match, TRBD2 (6 bases). V was clipped by 2 bases and J by 2 bases, with 10 bases between them. CDR1 GTSNPN and CDR2 SVGIG come from the germline V gene (reference sequence). This CDR3 is built from 13 residues. In DNA, the CDR3 is TGTGCCTGGAGTAACCCGGGGGCCTACGAGCAGTACTTC. Amino acid sequence: CAWSNPGAYEQYF.

This clone was recorded a few times. The chain employs TRBV10-3 and TRBJ2-1; D perhaps matches TRBD2 (6 bases). Germline CDR1 ENHRY, CDR2 SYGVKD. The CDR3 totals 15 residues. Trimming cost V 5 bases and J 4 bases, with 15 bases left between them. Written as DNA, the CDR3 is TGTGCCATCAGTTCCTCCCGGGACTCATACAATGAGCAGTTCTTC. Its protein is CAISSSRDSYNEQFF.